This T cell receptor beta chain was recovered during a study of T-cell memory formation after mild COVID-19. Study-wide results and caveats: There was a balanced CD4/CD8 profile in clones contracting day 15 to 85, and later expanders leaned CD4+. CD4+ contracting clones lay mainly in CM and EM, CD8+ ones in EMRA.

TCRdb reprocessed the 5' RACE reads with MiXCR, giving one entry per CDR3 protein. The sample lists about 350,000 distinct CDR3 sequences, roughly 13% occurring once. Germline V gene sequence: CDR1 SGHVS, CDR2 FQNEAQ. The CDR3 consists of 15 residues. The V gene lost 5 bases and the J gene lost 6 bases, with 19 bases spanning the gap. Details on this clonotype: Its target is unknown.

This receptor was taken from a man aged 18 to 35 who had mild COVID-19 (a few samples of this study predate the infection). Cell type and time point are not known. This chain uses TRBV7-8 with TRBJ1-2; the D gene is possibly TRBD1 (5 bases). Sequenced: PBMCs or a T cell subset sorted from them (not recorded which). The CDR3, as DNA: TGTGCCAGCAGCGTTACACCGACAGCTGGGAATGGCTACACCTTC. Its protein product is CASSVTPTAGNGYTF.